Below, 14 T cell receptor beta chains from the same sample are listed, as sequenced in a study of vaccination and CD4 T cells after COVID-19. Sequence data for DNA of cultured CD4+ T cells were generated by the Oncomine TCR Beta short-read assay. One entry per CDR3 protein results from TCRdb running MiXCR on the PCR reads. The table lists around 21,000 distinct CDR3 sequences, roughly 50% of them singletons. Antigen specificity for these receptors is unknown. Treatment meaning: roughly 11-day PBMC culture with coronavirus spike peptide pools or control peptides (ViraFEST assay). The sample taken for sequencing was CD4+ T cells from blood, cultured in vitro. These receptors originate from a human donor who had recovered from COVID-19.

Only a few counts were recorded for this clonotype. CDR3 in amino acids: CSARRRGAGDSDTQYF. CDR3 coding DNA: TGCAGTGCTAGACGGAGAGGGGCGGGAGACTCAGATACGCAGTATTTT. This sequence joins TRBV20-1 and TRBJ2-3; 7 bases agree with TRBD2. Germline-derived CDR1 and CDR2 are DFQATT and SNEGSKA (reference sequence). The CDR3 loop spans 16 amino acids. V gave up 2 bases and J gave up 4 bases; unmatched junction bases: 12.

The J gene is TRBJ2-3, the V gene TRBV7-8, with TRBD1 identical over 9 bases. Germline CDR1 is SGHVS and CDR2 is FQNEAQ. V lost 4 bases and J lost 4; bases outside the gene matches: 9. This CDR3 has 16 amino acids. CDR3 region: CASSWTGVGGSDTQYF. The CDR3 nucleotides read TGTGCCAGCAGCTGGACAGGGGTTGGAGGATCAGATACGCAGTATTTT.

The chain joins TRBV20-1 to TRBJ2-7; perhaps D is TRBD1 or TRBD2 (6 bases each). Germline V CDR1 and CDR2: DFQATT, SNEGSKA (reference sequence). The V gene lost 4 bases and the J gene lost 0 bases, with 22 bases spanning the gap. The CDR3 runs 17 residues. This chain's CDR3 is CSAINPRGGLTSYEQYF. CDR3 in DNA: TGCAGTGCTATTAACCCGAGAGGGGGGCTCACCTCCTACGAGCAGTACTTC.

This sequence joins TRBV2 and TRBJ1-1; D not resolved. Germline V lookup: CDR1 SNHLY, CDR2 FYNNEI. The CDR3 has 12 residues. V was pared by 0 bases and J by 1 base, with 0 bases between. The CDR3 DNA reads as TGTGCCAGCAGTGAAGCGAACACTGAAGCTTTCTTT. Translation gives CASSEANTEAFF.

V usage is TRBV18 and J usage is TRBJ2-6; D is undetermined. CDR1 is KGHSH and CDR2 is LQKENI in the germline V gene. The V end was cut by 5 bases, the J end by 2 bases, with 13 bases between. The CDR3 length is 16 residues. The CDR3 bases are TGTGCCAGCTCAACCACCGGTCCTACTGGGGCCAACGTCCTGACTTTC. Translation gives CASSTTGPTGANVLTF.

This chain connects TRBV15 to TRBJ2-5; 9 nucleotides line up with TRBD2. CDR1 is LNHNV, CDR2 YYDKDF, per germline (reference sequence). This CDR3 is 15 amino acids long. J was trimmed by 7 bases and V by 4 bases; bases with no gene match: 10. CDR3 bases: TGTGCCACCAGCACCCTGACTAGCGGCATGCGGACCCAGTACTTC. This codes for CATSTLTSGMRTQYF.

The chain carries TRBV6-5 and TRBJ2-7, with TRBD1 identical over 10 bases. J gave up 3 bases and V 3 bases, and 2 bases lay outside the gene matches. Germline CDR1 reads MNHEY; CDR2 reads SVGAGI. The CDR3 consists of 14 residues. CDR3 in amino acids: CASSYRDRGYEQYF. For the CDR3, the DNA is TGTGCCAGCAGTTATAGGGACAGGGGCTACGAGCAGTACTTC.

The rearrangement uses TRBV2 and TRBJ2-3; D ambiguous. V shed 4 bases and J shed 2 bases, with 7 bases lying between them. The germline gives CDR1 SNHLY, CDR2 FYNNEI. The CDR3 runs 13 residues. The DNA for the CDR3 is TGTGCCAGCAGTGGACCGTTCACAGATACGCAGTATTTT. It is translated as CASSGPFTDTQYF.

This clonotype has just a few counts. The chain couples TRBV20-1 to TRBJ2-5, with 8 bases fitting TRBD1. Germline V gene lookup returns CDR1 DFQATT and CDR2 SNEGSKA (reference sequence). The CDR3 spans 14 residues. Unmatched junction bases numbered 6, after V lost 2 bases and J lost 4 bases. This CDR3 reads CSARPPQGVETQYF. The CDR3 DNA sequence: TGCAGTGCTAGACCACCACAGGGGGTAGAGACCCAGTACTTC.

The CDR3 DNA sequence: TGTGCCGGAAAAGATAGCAATCAGCCCCAGCATTTT. It is translated as CAGKDSNQPQHF. The chain uses TRBV6-2 or TRBV6-3 and TRBJ1-5; D gene ambiguous. Germline lookup yields CDR1 MNHEY and CDR2 SVGEGT. Trimming removed 11 bases from V and 0 bases from J, with 8 bases in between. The CDR3 length is 12 residues.

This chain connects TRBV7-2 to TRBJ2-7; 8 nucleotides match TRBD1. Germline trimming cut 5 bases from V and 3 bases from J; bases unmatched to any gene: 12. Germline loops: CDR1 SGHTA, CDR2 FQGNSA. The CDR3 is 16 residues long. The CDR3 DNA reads TGTGCCAGCAGCGGTTTACCTTCACAGGGGGTCTACGAGCAGTACTTC. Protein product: CASSGLPSQGVYEQYF. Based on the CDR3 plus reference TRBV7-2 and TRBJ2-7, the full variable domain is GAGVSQSPSNKVTEKGKDVELRCDPISGHTALYWYRQSLGQGLEFLIYFQGNSAPDKSGLPSDRFSAERTGGSVSTLTIQRTQQEDSAVYLCASSGLPSQGVYEQYFGPGTRLTVT.

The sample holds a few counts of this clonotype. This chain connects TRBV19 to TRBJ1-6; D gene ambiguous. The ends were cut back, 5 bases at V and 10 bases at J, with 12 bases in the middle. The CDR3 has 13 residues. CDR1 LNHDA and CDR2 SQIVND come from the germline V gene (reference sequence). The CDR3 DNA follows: TGTGCCAGTAGTCTCGACGTCGCATCACCCCTCCACTTT. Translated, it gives CASSLDVASPLHF.

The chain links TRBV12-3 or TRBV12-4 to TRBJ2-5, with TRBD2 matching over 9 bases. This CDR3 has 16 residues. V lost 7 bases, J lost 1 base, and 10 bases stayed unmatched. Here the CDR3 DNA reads TGTGCCAGCACCTCTGGGGCGGGGGGGCCCCAAGAGACCCAGTACTTC. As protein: CASTSGAGGPQETQYF.

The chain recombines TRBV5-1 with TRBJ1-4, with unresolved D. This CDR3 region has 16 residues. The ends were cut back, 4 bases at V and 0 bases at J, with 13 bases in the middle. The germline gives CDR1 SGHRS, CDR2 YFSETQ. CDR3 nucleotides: TGCGCCAGCAGCCCCACCGGGCCGTCAACTAATGAAAAACTGTTTTTT. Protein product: CASSPTGPSTNEKLFF.